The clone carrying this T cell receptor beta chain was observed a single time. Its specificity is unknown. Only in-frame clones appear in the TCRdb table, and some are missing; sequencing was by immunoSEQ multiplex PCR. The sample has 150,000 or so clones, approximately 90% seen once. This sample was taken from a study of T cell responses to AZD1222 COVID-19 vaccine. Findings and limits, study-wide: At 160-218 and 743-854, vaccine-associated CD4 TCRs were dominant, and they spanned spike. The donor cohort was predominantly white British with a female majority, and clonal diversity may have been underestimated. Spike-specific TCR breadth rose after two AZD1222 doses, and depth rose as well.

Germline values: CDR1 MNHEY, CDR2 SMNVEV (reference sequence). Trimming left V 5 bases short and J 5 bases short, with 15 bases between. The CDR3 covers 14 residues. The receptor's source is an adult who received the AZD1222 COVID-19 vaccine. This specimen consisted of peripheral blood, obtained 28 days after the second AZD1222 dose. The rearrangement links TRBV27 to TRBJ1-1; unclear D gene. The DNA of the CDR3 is TGTGCCAGCAGTGTGGTCCCCCGATGGACTGAAGCTTTCTTT. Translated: CASSVVPRWTEAFF.